This T cell receptor (beta chain) originates from a study of blood T cell repertoires in COVID-19. In the study's own analysis: Reference gene primer amplification in the assay estimated nucleated cell counts. This table comes from immunoSEQ multiplex PCR, and its TCRdb copy is limited to in-frame clones, with some not included. V, J and clone size reflect that table, while D and trimming were determined from the DNA. The repertoire includes tens of thousands of clones, 70% to 90% of them detected once, and around 3.5% sits in the top ten. A single count supports this clone. V gave up 3 bases and J gave up 8 bases; unmatched junction bases: 6. The CDR3 consists of 14 residues. Germline CDR1 is SGHDT and CDR2 is YYEEEE.

The sample comprised peripheral blood. This receptor was obtained from a human donor in a cohort sampled during active COVID-19. The chain employs TRBV5-6 and TRBJ2-4; TRBD1 agrees at 9 bases. The CDR3 region is CASSSSQGAHIQYF. The CDR3 DNA follows: TGTGCCAGCAGCTCGTCACAGGGGGCCCACATTCAGTACTTC.